This T cell receptor (beta chain) was identified during a study of blood T cell repertoires in COVID-19. Overall study: Donors in the United States, Italy and Spain gave samples during acute or convalescent COVID-19. T cells, B-cell-depleted T cells, or PBMCs provided the cDNA or gDNA that served as material.

CDR3 length: 14 residues. Per the germline V gene, CDR1 is SGHTA and CDR2 is FQGNSA. V was shortened by 1 base and J by 2 bases, with 9 bases between the two germline ends. Original processing notes: Estimated nucleated cell counts came from reference gene primer amplification. Assay used: immunoSEQ multiplex PCR; TCRdb lists only in-frame clones, some missing. V and J calls and clone size are as listed in that table; D and trimming were resolved from the DNA. The sample contains 220,000 or so clones, roughly nine tenths of which appear only once. The chain is built from TRBV7-2 and TRBJ2-7, with D unclear. The sequence was collected from a man in his 60s who had recovered from COVID-19. Sequencing was done on a sample of peripheral blood. The DNA of the CDR3 is TGTGCCAGCAGCTTAGTCCCAGGCCCCTACGAGCAGTACTTC. Residues: CASSLVPGPYEQYF.